One and the same sample provided the 32 T cell receptor beta chains below, sequenced in a study of T cells in women clearing cervical HPV infection. Method: immunoSEQ multiplex PCR; TCRdb's copy keeps in-frame clones and lacks some. The sample shows under 45,000 clones, and 7.6% sits with its ten largest clones. Sample: blood buffy coat. The receptor set was obtained from a woman aged 18 to 75 with a cervical HPV16 infection that either progressed to CIN3+ or cleared (not recorded which).

As regards this clone: The read gets to within 3 residues of the CDR3 end, and the germline J gene fills in the rest. This chain connects TRBV10-1 to TRBJ2-2; D is unclear. Trimming stripped 3 bases from V and 4 bases from J, with 9 bases between. The length of the CDR3 is 14 residues. CDR1 WNHNN and CDR2 SYGVQD come from the germline V gene (reference sequence). CDR3 DNA, as far as it was read: TGCGCCAGCAGTGACCCCTCTTCCACCGGGGAG. Its protein product is CASSDPSSTGE. In full, the CDR3 is CASSDPSSTGELFF.

Turning to this clone: The read terminates 3 residues before the CDR3 end, so the remaining end is supplied by the germline J gene. The V and J genes are TRBV5-1 and TRBJ2-3; D call uncertain. The CDR3 is 14 residues long. Trimming shortened V by 1 base and J by 2 bases, and 8 bases separated the two germline ends. Germline V CDR1 and CDR2: SGHRS, YFSETQ. CDR3 sequence: CASSLWRYTDTQYF. Incomplete CDR3 DNA: TGCGCCAGCAGCTTGTGGCGGTACACAGATACG.

To note about this clone: Coverage ceases 3 residues before the CDR3 finishes, and the germline J gene fills in the end. This chain uses TRBV7-8 with TRBJ2-7; 8 nucleotides agree with TRBD2. Per the germline V gene, CDR1 is SGHVS and CDR2 is FQNEAQ. Unmatched junction bases numbered 9, after V lost 5 bases and J lost 3 bases. The CDR3 runs to 15 residues. This CDR3 is CASSLEREPFYEQYF. CDR3 DNA (partial): TGTGCCAGCAGCCTGGAGCGGGAGCCTTTCTACGAG. Full variable domain (rest looked up from reference TRBV7-8 and TRBJ2-7): GAGVSQSPRYKVAKRGQDVALRCDPISGHVSLFWYQQALGQGPEFLTYFQNEAQLDKSGLPSDRFFAERPEGSVSTLKIQRTQQEDSAVYLCASSLEREPFYEQYFGPGTRLTVT.

A word on this clone: The read stops 3 residues short of the end of the CDR3; the missing end is completed from the germline J gene. V usage is TRBV19 and J usage is TRBJ2-3; tentatively, D is TRBD2 (6 bases). This CDR3 has 15 residues. V lost 2 bases and J lost 0, with 9 bases in between. From germline, CDR1 is LNHDA and CDR2 SQIVND (reference sequence). The covered CDR3 bases are TGTGCCAGTAGTATAAGGAGGGTAAGCACAGATACG. It yields the protein CASSIRRVSTDT. The whole CDR3 region reads CASSIRRVSTDTQYF.

With respect to this clone: The read terminates 3 residues before the CDR3 end, so the remaining end is supplied by the germline J gene. This rearrangement joins TRBV7-9 to TRBJ2-5; TRBD2 matches 8 bases. The germline V gene has CDR1 SEHNR and CDR2 FQNEAQ (reference sequence). The V and J ends lost 6 bases and 2 bases, in that order; junction bases with no gene match: 8. The CDR3 covers 15 residues. Incomplete CDR3 DNA: TGTGCCAGCAGTTCCGGGGGGACTAGTCAAGAGACC. Residues: CASSSGGTSQET. The full CDR3 reads CASSSGGTSQETQYF.

Of note for this clone: The DNA ends 3 residues before the CDR3 does, and the rest of the CDR3 is filled in from the germline J gene. The genes are TRBV18 and TRBJ2-7; TRBD1 agrees at 9 bases. The CDR3 runs 15 residues. With 6 bases clipped from V and 1 base from J, the junction kept 7 bases outside the gene matches. From germline, CDR1 is KGHSH and CDR2 LQKENI. The CDR3 DNA, read in part, is TGTGCCAGCTCTTCCGGGACAGGGTCGTCCTACGAG. The encoded protein is CASSSGTGSSYE. The full CDR3 sequence reads CASSSGTGSSYEQYF.

Comments on this clone: The CDR3 end falls 3 residues outside the read, so it is completed with the germline J gene. The V and J genes are TRBV18 and TRBJ2-7; weak D call: TRBD2 (5 bases). V was clipped by 0 bases and J by 4 bases, with 10 bases between them. The germline CDR1 and CDR2 sequences are KGHSH and LQKENI. The CDR3 loop spans 14 amino acids. Incomplete CDR3 DNA: TGTGCCAGCTCACCACCGGTCAGGACTTACGAG. Its translation is CASSPPVRTYE. The complete CDR3 protein is CASSPPVRTYEQYF.

About this clone: Read data end 3 residues before the CDR3 end; the end is taken from the germline J gene. This sequence joins TRBV7-9 and TRBJ2-7; TRBD1 agrees at 8 bases. V shed 4 bases and J 5 bases; nucleotides not matched to a gene: 4. The CDR3 sequence is 13 residues long. Germline V CDR1 and CDR2: SEHNR, FQNEAQ (reference sequence). The CDR3 DNA, read in part, is TGTGCCAGCAGCTCGACAGGGGAGCACGAG. Translated: CASSSTGEHE. The CDR3 as a whole reads CASSSTGEHEQYF.

Note on this clone: The CDR3 goes on 3 residues after the read ends, and that part is filled in from the germline J gene. V is TRBV5-1 and J is TRBJ2-1, with 7 bases matching TRBD1. The CDR3 spans 14 residues. CDR1 SGHRS and CDR2 YFSETQ come from the germline V gene. With 4 bases clipped from V and 5 bases from J, the junction kept 6 bases outside the gene matches. Partial CDR3 DNA: TGCGCCAGCAGCCCCGGACAGGTACACAATGAG. It encodes CASSPGQVHNE. The entire CDR3 reads CASSPGQVHNEQFF.

With regard to this clone: The read halts 3 residues ahead of the CDR3 end, with the missing end drawn from the germline J gene. The rearrangement joins TRBV7-6 to TRBJ2-5, with 12 bases aligning to TRBD2. The CDR3 totals 16 residues. CDR1 and CDR2 from the germline V gene are SGHVS and FNYEAQ. Unmatched junction bases numbered 4, after V lost 5 bases and J lost 0 bases. The DNA read from the CDR3 is TGTGCCAGCAGCCCCGGGACTAGCGGGTACCAAGAGACC. It encodes CASSPGTSGYQET. The whole CDR3 is CASSPGTSGYQETQYF.

Of note for this clone: The read ends 3 residues shy of where the CDR3 ends; the end is completed using the germline J gene. The chain links TRBV5-4 to TRBJ2-1, with 16 bases lining up with TRBD2. Trimming removed 4 bases from V and 9 bases from J; junction bases left unmatched: 4. CDR3 size: 15 residues. Germline V CDR1 and CDR2: SGHNT, YYREEE (reference sequence). This chain's CDR3 is CASSGGLAGGGEQFF. CDR3 bases read: TGTGCCAGCAGCGGGGGACTAGCGGGAGGGGGTGAG.

Notes on this clone: The missing CDR3 end, 3 residues past where the read stops, is filled in from the germline J gene. The chain joins TRBV10-1 to TRBJ2-1; TRBD2 agrees at 8 bases. Unmatched junction bases numbered 5, after V lost 7 bases and J lost 6 bases. The CDR3 extends over 13 amino acids. Germline values: CDR1 WNHNN, CDR2 SYGVQD (reference sequence). CDR3 sequence reads: CASNPGTSNEQFF. CDR3 DNA (partial): TGCGCCAGCAACCCCGGGACTAGCAATGAG.

Concerning this clone: From the germline J gene comes the end of the CDR3, since the read stops 3 residues before it. The chain has TRBV11-2 and TRBJ2-7, with 8 nucleotides matching TRBD1. This CDR3 spans 14 amino acids. The V and J ends lost 6 bases and 2 bases, in that order; junction bases with no gene match: 6. Per germline, CDR1 SGHAT and CDR2 FQNNGV. The DNA read from the CDR3 is TGTGCCAGCAGTCCGCGGACAGGGACCTACGAG. It codes for CASSPRTGTYE. The entire CDR3 protein is CASSPRTGTYEQYF. Filled out from reference TRBV11-2 and TRBJ2-7, the complete variable domain reads EAGVAQSPRYKIIEKRQSVAFWCNPISGHATLYWYQQILGQGPKLLIQFQNNGVVDDSQLPKDRFSAERLKGVDSTLKIQPAKLEDSAVYLCASSPRTGTYEQYFGPGTRLTVT.

As to this clone: The read terminates 3 residues ahead of where the CDR3 ends, so the germline J gene completes it. The chain uses TRBV5-1 and TRBJ1-2; a possible D gene is TRBD1 (5 bases). The CDR3 spans 16 residues. Germline V gene lookup returns CDR1 SGHRS and CDR2 YFSETQ. Trimming shortened V by 0 bases and J by 6 bases, and 18 bases separated the two germline ends. CDR3 sequence reads: CASSLGDSLFGDGYTF. The sequenced part of the CDR3 DNA is TGCGCCAGCAGCTTGGGAGACAGTCTCTTTGGAGATGGC.

To note about this clone: Read data end 3 residues before the CDR3 end; the end is taken from the germline J gene. This chain uses TRBV23-1 with TRBJ2-7, with a tentative D call TRBD2 (5 bases). TRBV23-1 is noted as an ORF with a role that remains uncertain. The germline V and J ends were trimmed by 6 bases and 6 bases, with 15 bases remaining between them. The CDR3 loop spans 13 amino acids. The CDR3 sequence is CASRATTLVEQYF. The CDR3 DNA, read in part, is TGCGCCAGCAGGGCGACTACGCTCGTCGAG.

As concerns this clone: The read terminates 3 residues before the CDR3 end, so the remaining end is supplied by the germline J gene. The genes are TRBV29-1 and TRBJ1-6; weak D call: TRBD1 (5 bases). The CDR3 totals 13 residues. Germline assignment: CDR1 SQVTM and CDR2 ANQGSEA. Trimming left V 6 bases short and J 5 bases short, with 11 bases between. The CDR3 loop reads CSVGWGNNSPLHF. The covered CDR3 bases are TGCAGCGTCGGTTGGGGCAATAATTCACCC.

Comment on this clone: Read coverage stops 3 residues before the CDR3 terminus; the germline J gene supplies the remainder. This chain connects TRBV19 to TRBJ1-1; 9 bases line up with TRBD1. In germline, CDR1 is LNHDA, CDR2 SQIVND (reference sequence). The ends lost 3 bases at V and 2 bases at J; junction bases unmatched: 7. This CDR3 is built from 16 residues. The part of the CDR3 DNA that was read is TGTGCCAGTAGTATTTCAGGACAGGGGCCCAACACTGAA. It encodes CASSISGQGPNTE. The whole CDR3 protein is CASSISGQGPNTEAFF. The full variable domain, its missing parts supplied by reference TRBV19 and TRBJ1-1, is DGGITQSPKYLFRKEGQNVTLSCEQNLNHDAMYWYRQDPGQGLRLIYYSQIVNDFQKGDIAEGYSVSREKKESFPLTVTSAQKNPTAFYLCASSISGQGPNTEAFFGQGTRLTVV.

On this clone itself: With the read ending 3 residues before the CDR3 end, the germline J gene is used to fill in that end. This chain connects TRBV20-1 to TRBJ1-1; no firm D call. Germline CDR1 and CDR2: DFQATT and SNEGSKA (reference sequence). V was cut by 6 bases and J by 0 bases, with 11 bases left in between. The CDR3 covers 13 residues. CDR3 bases read: TGCAGTGCCCCGGGTGACCTGAACACTGAA. This codes for CSAPGDLNTE. The entire CDR3 reads CSAPGDLNTEAFF.

As for this clone: The read ends 3 residues early relative to the CDR3; the germline J gene fills the gap. The chain joins TRBV19 to TRBJ2-2, with 10 bases lining up with TRBD2. V shed 6 bases, J shed 5 bases, and the junction held 12 bases outside the gene matches. The CDR3 runs 17 residues. Germline V gene lookup returns CDR1 LNHDA and CDR2 SQIVND (reference sequence). Here the CDR3 reads CASRGTSEHDGTGELFF. The DNA read from the CDR3 is TGTGCCAGTAGAGGGACTAGCGAACACGACGGGACCGGGGAG.

As regards this clone: The CDR3 goes on 3 residues after the read ends, and that part is filled in from the germline J gene. The V gene is TRBV5-6, the J gene TRBJ2-1, with a possible D match to TRBD1 (6 bases). The length of the CDR3 is 15 residues. CDR1 is SGHDT and CDR2 is YYEEEE in the germline V gene. The ends were cut back, 3 bases at V and 8 bases at J, with 18 bases in the middle. The sequenced part of the CDR3 DNA is TGTGCCAGCAGCTCAGACAGGCTGTCAGTGGATGAG. Amino acids: CASSSDRLSVDE. The CDR3 as a whole reads CASSSDRLSVDEQFF.

This CDR3 is CSVEEGADNYGYTF. CDR3 DNA, as far as it was read: TGCAGCGTTGAAGAGGGGGCAGACAACTATGGC. The chain is built from TRBV29-1 and TRBJ1-2; D may be TRBD1 (6 bases). Read data end 3 residues before the CDR3 end; the end is taken from the germline J gene. The CDR3 is 14 amino acids. Trimming stripped 0 bases from V and 2 bases from J, with 10 bases between. Per germline, CDR1 SQVTM and CDR2 ANQGSEA.

On this clone: The missing CDR3 end, 3 residues past where the read stops, is filled in from the germline J gene. The identical CDR3 is also encoded by other nucleotide sequences in the sample. The J gene is TRBJ1-1, the V gene TRBV19, with 8 bases that match TRBD1. Germline lookup yields CDR1 LNHDA and CDR2 SQIVND (reference sequence). The CDR3 covers 14 residues. Losses at the gene ends were 5 bases for V and 7 bases for J; bases not matched to a gene: 9. CDR3 region: CASSLGTGPGEAFF. The sequenced part of the CDR3 DNA is TGTGCCAGTAGTCTTGGGACAGGACCCGGTGAA.

About this clone itself: With the read ending 3 residues before the CDR3 end, the germline J gene is used to fill in that end. The chain has TRBV19 and TRBJ2-7, with 8 nucleotides matching TRBD1. Losses at the gene ends were 1 base for V and 1 base for J; bases not matched to a gene: 3. The CDR3 totals 15 residues. Germline V lookup: CDR1 LNHDA, CDR2 SQIVND (reference sequence). The CDR3: CASSIARGLSYEQYF. Partial CDR3 DNA: TGTGCCAGTAGTATAGCCAGGGGGCTTTCCTACGAG.

Worth noting for this clone: The sequenced fragment ends 3 residues before the CDR3 boundary, so the rest is inferred from the germline J gene. The chain combines TRBV28 with TRBJ2-5; 12 bases line up with TRBD2. CDR1 and CDR2 from the germline V gene are MDHEN and SYDVKM. The CDR3 is 17 residues long. Trimming cost V 7 bases and J 2 bases; bases outside gene matches: 11. Partial CDR3 DNA: TGTGCCAGCACTATCGGGACTAGCGGGCGGATTCAAGAGACC. This codes for CASTIGTSGRIQET. The full CDR3 protein is CASTIGTSGRIQETQYF.

Concerning this clone: Read data end 3 residues before the CDR3 end; the end is taken from the germline J gene. The rearrangement uses TRBV28 and TRBJ2-1; 9 bases are shared with TRBD1. In germline, CDR1 is MDHEN, CDR2 SYDVKM. The J segment lost 8 bases and the V segment lost 4 bases, leaving 9 bases of the junction unmatched. CDR3 length: 15 amino acids. CDR3 DNA (partial): TGTGCCAGCAGTTCGACCGGGACAGGGCTAGATGAG. It yields the protein CASSSTGTGLDE. The full CDR3 is CASSSTGTGLDEQFF.

Details on this clone: Sequencing ends 3 residues short of the CDR3 end; the germline J gene provides the rest. The J gene is TRBJ1-1, the V gene TRBV7-9, with 9 nucleotides matching TRBD1. V dropped 5 bases and J dropped 1; count of bases not matched to a gene: 2. The CDR3 covers 14 residues. Germline V gene data show CDR1 as SEHNR and CDR2 as FQNEAQ (reference sequence). The chain's CDR3 is CASSAGQGNTEAFF. Partial CDR3 DNA: TGTGCCAGCAGCGCGGGACAGGGGAACACTGAA.

A remark on this clone: With the read ending 3 residues before the CDR3 end, the germline J gene is used to fill in that end. V gene TRBV7-3 combines with J gene TRBJ2-5, with 8 bases that match TRBD2. V lost 0 bases to trimming and J lost 1 base; unmatched junction nucleotides: 1. The CDR3 is 15 amino acids. Germline CDR1 SGHTA, CDR2 FQGTGA. The sequenced CDR3 bases are TGTGCCAGCAGCTTAACTAGCGGGGCCCAAGAGACC. Encoded protein: CASSLTSGAQET. Given in full, the CDR3 is CASSLTSGAQETQYF.

About this clone itself: With the read ending 3 residues before the CDR3 end, the germline J gene is used to fill in that end. The chain recombines TRBV19 with TRBJ1-4; D might be TRBD1 (6 bases). From germline, CDR1 is LNHDA and CDR2 SQIVND (reference sequence). Trimming removed 5 bases from V and 7 bases from J, with 11 bases in between. The length of the CDR3 is 13 residues. CDR3 sequence: CASSPTGFEKLFF. The CDR3 DNA, read in part, is TGTGCCAGTAGTCCAACAGGGTTTGAAAAA. Looking up the rest from reference TRBV19 and TRBJ1-4 gives the full variable domain: DGGITQSPKYLFRKEGQNVTLSCEQNLNHDAMYWYRQDPGQGLRLIYYSQIVNDFQKGDIAEGYSVSREKKESFPLTVTSAQKNPTAFYLCASSPTGFEKLFFGSGTQLSVL.

Turning to this clone: The junction departs from the called germline gene at one end, perhaps through a read error. The read is 3 residues too short to cover the CDR3 end, so that end is filled in from the germline J gene. The V gene is TRBV7-8, the J gene TRBJ2-7; D remains unclear. Per germline, CDR1 SGHVS and CDR2 FQNEAQ. The CDR3 is 15 amino acids. The covered CDR3 bases are TGTGCCAGCACCTTAGGGTCGAGTACACCCTACGAG. It yields the protein CASTLGSSTPYE. Given in full, the CDR3 is CASTLGSSTPYEQYF.

For this clone: The read ends 3 residues early relative to the CDR3; the germline J gene fills the gap. V usage is TRBV9 and J usage is TRBJ1-5; D uncertain. This CDR3 is 14 amino acids long. V gave up 4 bases and J gave up 5 bases, with 13 bases separating them. Per the germline V gene, CDR1 is SGDLS and CDR2 is YYNGEE. CDR3 sequence reads: CASSPVSVYQPQHF. Incomplete CDR3 DNA: TGTGCCAGCAGCCCCGTTTCGGTTTATCAGCCC.

Concerning this clone: Sequencing ends 3 residues short of the CDR3 end; the germline J gene provides the rest. This chain uses TRBV10-1 with TRBJ2-1; D possibly corresponds to TRBD2 (6 bases). The CDR3 has 17 residues. With 0 bases removed from V and 3 bases from J, the gap between germline ends came to 15 bases. Germline CDR1 and CDR2: WNHNN and SYGVQD (reference sequence). CDR3 amino acids: CASSESVAAGNYNEQFF. Incomplete CDR3 DNA: TGCGCCAGCAGTGAGTCCGTCGCGGCGGGAAACTACAATGAG.

Regarding this clone: The read terminates 3 residues before the CDR3 end, so the remaining end is supplied by the germline J gene. The J gene is TRBJ2-2, the V gene TRBV7-7; 9 bases are shared with TRBD2. V lost 1 base and J lost 5; bases outside the gene matches: 8. Germline V gene sequence: CDR1 SSHAT, CDR2 FNYEAQ (reference sequence). The CDR3 consists of 17 residues. CDR3 sequence: CASSLVGTSTWTGELFF. The covered CDR3 bases are TGTGCCAGCAGCTTAGTCGGGACTAGCACGTGGACCGGGGAG.